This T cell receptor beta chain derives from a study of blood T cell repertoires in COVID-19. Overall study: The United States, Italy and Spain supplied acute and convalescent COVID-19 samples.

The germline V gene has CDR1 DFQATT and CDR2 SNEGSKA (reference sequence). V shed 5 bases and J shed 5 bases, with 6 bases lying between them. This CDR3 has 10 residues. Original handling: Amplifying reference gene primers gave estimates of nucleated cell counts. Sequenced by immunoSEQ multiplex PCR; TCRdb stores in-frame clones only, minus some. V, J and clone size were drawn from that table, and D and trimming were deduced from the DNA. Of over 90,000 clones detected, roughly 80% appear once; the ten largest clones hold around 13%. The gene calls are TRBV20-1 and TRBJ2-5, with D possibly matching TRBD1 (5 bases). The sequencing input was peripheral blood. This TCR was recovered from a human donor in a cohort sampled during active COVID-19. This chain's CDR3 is CSAYRETQYF. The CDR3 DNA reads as TGCAGTGCTTACAGGGAGACCCAGTACTTC.